This T cell receptor beta chain emerged from a study of radiotherapy plus CTLA-4 blockade in lung cancer. Looking at the study overall: An objective response was seen in 15% to 20% of patients, and disease control in just over 30%.

CDR3 length equals 16 residues. Looked up from germline, CDR1 is SNHLY and CDR2 is FYNNEI. V was clipped by 2 bases and J by 4 bases; unmatched bases: 6. Ipilimumab CTLA-4 blockade and focal radiation were given to patients with chemo-refractory metastatic non-small-cell lung cancer. With respect to this clone: Its antigen is not known.

Study-level findings and limits: Response was reportedly best predicted by early blood T cell clone dynamics, with interferon-beta. In blood, after radiotherapy plus ipilimumab, tumor-derived TCR clones expanded.

Data came from immunoSEQ multiplex PCR; TCRdb stores just in-frame clones and leaves some out. The table records about 85,000 clones, approximately 86% of them present only once. The sequence derives from a human donor with non-small cell lung cancer who had a partial response to radiotherapy plus ipilimumab. The sample was peripheral blood, taken from a patient treated with radiotherapy plus ipilimumab. V and J are TRBV2 and TRBJ1-2; TRBD1 matches at 11 bases. The CDR3 loop reads CASSESRTGGTYGYTF. The CDR3, as DNA: TGTGCCAGCAGTGAAAGTAGGACAGGGGGCACCTATGGCTACACCTTC.